Listed below are T cell receptor gamma chains from one sample, sequenced in a study of human gamma delta and Vdelta1 T cells. TCRdb reanalysed the PCR reads via CATT. The sample has about a thousand gamma-chain clones; more than 3.5% are singletons. Source material: naive CD27+ Vdelta1 gamma-delta T cells from blood. The receptors come from a human donor in good health. CDR3s include the opening cysteine and the closing phenylalanine or tryptophan. Fields, in order: V gene, clone size, J gene, CDR3 protein, CDR3 DNA. Not every row has a clone size; where given, it reads once, few, many or a size class.

V: TRGV3
size: few
J: TRGJ1/TRGJ2
CDR3: CATWDRWVKKLF
DNA: TGTGCCACCTGGGACAGGTGGGTAAAGAAACTCTTT

V: TRGV5
size: few
J: TRGJ1/TRGJ2
CDR3: CATWDRPVISNYYKKLF
DNA: TGTGCCACCTGGGACAGGCCGGTCATTTCGAATTATTATAAGAAACTCTTT

V: TRGV5
size: medium-sized
J: TRGJ1/TRGJ2
CDR3: CATWDRPIYYKKLF
DNA: TGTGCCACCTGGGACAGGCCCATTTATTATAAGAAACTCTTT

V: TRGV3
size: few
J: TRGJ1/TRGJ2
CDR3: CATWDRQGKLF
DNA: TGTGCTACCTGGGACAGGCAGGGGAAACTATTT

V: TRGV9
size: -
J: TRGJ1/TRGJ2
CDR3: CALWYYYKKLF
DNA: TGTGCCTTGTGGTATTATTATAAGAAACTCTTC

V: TRGV2
size: large
J: TRGJP2
CDR3: CATWRSDWIKTF
DNA: TGTGCCACCTGGAGAAGTGATTGGATCAAGACGTTT

V: TRGV9
size: few
J: TRGJP
CDR3: CASWEIEELGKKIKVF
DNA: TGTGCCTCGTGGGAGATAGAAGAGTTGGGCAAAAAAATCAAGGTATTT

V: TRGV3
size: -
J: TRGJ1/TRGJ2
CDR3: CATWYREHYKKLF
DNA: TGTGCCACCTGGTACAGGGAGCATTATAAGAAACTCTTT

V: TRGV3
size: -
J: TRGJ1/TRGJ2
CDR3: CASWYRPEKLF
DNA: TGTGCCTCCTGGTACAGGCCGGAGAAACTCTTT

V: TRGV9
size: -
J: TRGJP
CDR3: CALWEVRRRESGKKIKVF
DNA: TGTGCCTTGTGGGAGGTGCGGAGACGGGAGTCGGGCAAAAAAATCAAGGTCTTT

V: TRGV5
size: few
J: TRGJ1/TRGJ2
CDR3: CATWDRYPYYKKLF
DNA: TGTGCCACCTGGGACAGGTACCCTTATTATAAGAAACTCTTT

V: TRGV2
size: -
J: TRGJP2
CDR3: CATWDGRIKTF
DNA: TGTGCCACCTGGGACGGTCGGATCAAGACGTTT

V: TRGV2
size: large
J: TRGJ1/TRGJ2
CDR3: CATWDGQNYKKLF
DNA: TGTGCCACCTGGGACGGGCAGAATTATAAGAAACTCTTT

V: TRGV3
size: -
J: TRGJ1/TRGJ2
CDR3: CATGERPFKKLF
DNA: TGTGCCACCGGGGAGAGGCCGTTCAAGAAACTCTTT

V: TRGV8
size: -
J: TRGJ1/TRGJ2
CDR3: CATWVPRHYYKKLF
DNA: TGTGCCACCTGGGTTCCCCGTCATTATTATAAGAAACTCTTT

V: TRGV3
size: medium-sized
J: TRGJ1/TRGJ2
CDR3: CATWDWKYKKLF
DNA: TGTGCCACCTGGGACTGGAAGTATAAGAAACTCTTT

V: TRGV3
size: medium-sized
J: TRGJ1/TRGJ2
CDR3: CATWDRPKKLF
DNA: TGTGCCACCTGGGACAGGCCCAAGAAACTCTTT

V: TRGV2
size: few
J: TRGJ1/TRGJ2
CDR3: CATWFWGDYKKLF
DNA: TGTGCCACCTGGTTCTGGGGGGATTATAAGAAACTCTTT

V: TRGV3
size: -
J: TRGJ1/TRGJ2
CDR3: CATWDGPRNYYKKLF
DNA: TGTGCCACCTGGGACGGGCCTAGGAATTATTATAAGAAACTCTTT

V: TRGV5
size: -
J: TRGJP2
CDR3: CATWDAYSSDWIKTF
DNA: TGTGCCACCTGGGACGCTTATAGTAGTGATTGGATCAAGACGTTT

V: TRGV5
size: medium-sized
J: TRGJ1/TRGJ2
CDR3: CATWDYNRHYKKLF
DNA: TGTGCCACCTGGGACTACAACCGACATTATAAGAAACTCTTT

V: TRGV2
size: few
J: TRGJ1/TRGJ2
CDR3: CATWDGPNYKKLF
DNA: TGTGCCACCTGGGACGGGCCAAACTATAAGAAACTCTTT

V: TRGV2
size: large
J: TRGJ1/TRGJ2
CDR3: CATWDGPKKLF
DNA: TGTGCCACCTGGGACGGGCCAAAGAAACTCTTT

V: TRGV9
size: -
J: TRGJP1
CDR3: CALWEVKELGKKIKIF
DNA: TGTGCCTTGTGGGAGGTGAAGGAGTTGGGCAAAAAAATCAAGATATTT

V: TRGV2
size: few
J: TRGJ1/TRGJ2
CDR3: CATWDGPEKLF
DNA: TGTGCCACCTGGGACGGGCCTGAGAAACTCTTT

V: TRGV9
size: -
J: TRGJ1/TRGJ2
CDR3: CAGGEVGKKLF
DNA: TGTGCCGGGGGGGAGGTTGGCAAGAAACTCTTT

V: TRGV5
size: few
J: TRGJP
CDR3: CATWDRPRQELGKKVKVF
DNA: TGTGCCACCTGGGACAGGCCGAGGCAAGAGTTGGGCAAAAAAGTCAAGGTATTT

V: TRGV8
size: few
J: TRGJP1
CDR3: CATWDLPNTTGWFKIF
DNA: TGTGCCACCTGGGATCTCCCGAATACCACTGGTTGGTTCAAGATATTT

V: TRGV2
size: medium-sized
J: TRGJ1/TRGJ2
CDR3: CATWDTGYKKLF
DNA: TGTGCCACCTGGGACACAGGTTATAAGAAACTCTTT

V: TRGV9
size: -
J: TRGJ1/TRGJ2
CDR3: CALWETRSYYKKLF
DNA: TGTGCCTTGTGGGAGACTCGGAGTTATTATAAGAAACTCTTT

V: TRGV9
size: large
J: TRGJ1/TRGJ2
CDR3: CALWEGTNYYKKLF
DNA: TGTGCCTTGTGGGAGGGGACGAATTATTATAAGAAACTCTTT

V: TRGV9
size: large
J: TRGJ1/TRGJ2
CDR3: CALWDGYKKLF
DNA: TGTGCCTTGTGGGATGGTTATAAGAAACTCTTT

V: TRGV2
size: few
J: TRGJ1/TRGJ2
CDR3: CATWDEHKKLF
DNA: TGTGCCACCTGGGACGAACATAAGAAACTCTTT

V: TRGV9
size: -
J: TRGJ1/TRGJ2
CDR3: CAGGVYYQKLF
DNA: TGTGCCGGGGGTGTTTATTATCAGAAACTCTTT

V: TRGV3
size: -
J: TRGJ1/TRGJ2
CDR3: CATWEHYYKKLF
DNA: TGTGCCACCTGGGAACATTATTATAAGAAACTCTTT

V: TRGV2
size: hyperexpanded
J: TRGJ1/TRGJ2
CDR3: CATWDDRGYKKLF
DNA: TGTGCCACCTGGGACGACCGGGGTTATAAGAAACTCTTT

V: TRGV9
size: large
J: TRGJ1/TRGJ2
CDR3: CALWEVTNYYKKLF
DNA: TGTGCCTTGTGGGAGGTCACGAATTATTATAAGAAACTCTTT

V: TRGV9
size: medium-sized
J: TRGJ1/TRGJ2
CDR3: CALWEAHQIYYKKLF
DNA: TGTGCCTTGTGGGAGGCACACCAGATTTATTATAAGAAACTCTTT

V: TRGV5
size: -
J: TRGJ1/TRGJ2
CDR3: CATWDSRLDYKKLF
DNA: TGTGCCACCTGGGACAGCCGGTTGGATTATAAGAAACTCTTT

V: TRGV3
size: -
J: TRGJ1/TRGJ2
CDR3: CATWDRLSYYKKLF
DNA: TGTGCCACCTGGGACAGGCTCAGCTATTATAAGAAACTCTTT

V: TRGV9
size: few
J: TRGJ1/TRGJ2
CDR3: CALWEVRYKKLF
DNA: TGTGCCTTGTGGGAGGTGAGGTATAAGAAACTCTTT

V: TRGV5
size: few
J: TRGJ1/TRGJ2
CDR3: CATWDRRFKKLF
DNA: TGTGCCACCTGGGACCGGAGGTTTAAGAAACTCTTT

V: TRGV2
size: -
J: TRGJ1/TRGJ2
CDR3: CATWFLGGYKKLF
DNA: TGTGCCACCTGGTTCTTGGGAGGTTATAAGAAACTCTTT

V: TRGV9
size: medium-sized
J: TRGJP
CDR3: CALWEPRRELGKKIKVF
DNA: TGTGCCTTGTGGGAGCCCCGACGGGAGTTGGGCAAAAAAATCAAGGTATTT

V: TRGV9
size: -
J: TRGJP1
CDR3: CAGWYYYKKIF
DNA: TGTGCCGGGTGGTATTATTATAAGAAGATATTT

V: TRGV3
size: few
J: TRGJ1/TRGJ2
CDR3: CATWYREDYKKLF
DNA: TGTGCCACCTGGTACAGGGAAGATTATAAGAAACTCTTT

V: TRGV5
size: few
J: TRGJ1/TRGJ2
CDR3: CATGDGPYKKLF
DNA: TGTGCCACCGGGGACGGGCCCTATAAGAAACTCTTT

V: TRGV5
size: few
J: TRGJP
CDR3: CATWDRKRQELGKKIKVF
DNA: TGTGCCACCTGGGACAGGAAAAGGCAAGAGTTGGGCAAAAAAATCAAGGTATTT

V: TRGV8
size: medium-sized
J: TRGJ1/TRGJ2
CDR3: CATWAPRVWKLF
DNA: TGTGCCACCTGGGCCCCCCGGGTTTGGAAACTCTTT

V: TRGV3
size: few
J: TRGJ1/TRGJ2
CDR3: CATLWGPFKKLF
DNA: TGTGCCACCTTGTGGGGGCCGTTCAAGAAACTCTTT

V: TRGV9
size: -
J: TRGJ1/TRGJ2
CDR3: CALWEIEEVWKKKKVF
DNA: TGTGCCTTGTGGGAGATAGAAGAGGTGTGGAAAAAAAAAAAGGTCTTT

V: TRGV8
size: few
J: TRGJ1/TRGJ2
CDR3: CATWVFRMLVYKKLF
DNA: TGTGCCACCTGGGTATTCCGGATGCTTGTTTATAAGAAACTCTTT

V: TRGV5
size: hyperexpanded
J: TRGJ1/TRGJ2
CDR3: CATWDRFKKLF
DNA: TGTGCCACCTGGGACAGGTTTAAGAAACTCTTT

V: TRGV2
size: medium-sized
J: TRGJ1/TRGJ2
CDR3: CATWDAYYKKLF
DNA: TGTGCCACCTGGGATGCTTATTATAAGAAACTCTTT

V: TRGV9
size: large
J: TRGJ1/TRGJ2
CDR3: CALWANYYKKLF
DNA: TGTGCCTTGTGGGCAAATTATTATAAGAAACTCTTT

V: TRGV5
size: large
J: TRGJ1/TRGJ2
CDR3: CATWHGQGYKKLF
DNA: TGTGCCACCTGGCACGGACAAGGATATAAGAAACTCTTT

V: TRGV9
size: -
J: TRGJ1/TRGJ2
CDR3: CAGGVYYKKLF
DNA: TGTGCCGGGGGGGTGTATTATAAGAAACTCTTT

V: TRGV2
size: -
J: TRGJ1/TRGJ2
CDR3: CATWDGPNYYKKLF
DNA: TGTGCCACCTGGGACGGGCCGAATTATTATAAGAAACTCTTT

V: TRGV8
size: hyperexpanded
J: TRGJP1
CDR3: CATWGNWFKIF
DNA: TGTGCCACCTGGGGGAATTGGTTCAAGATATTT